The clone carrying this T cell receptor beta chain was detected ten times or more. Its antigen is currently unknown. The record originates from a study of T-cell memory formation after mild COVID-19. Study-wide points: Contracting clones, day 15 to 85, had balanced CD4/CD8, and later expanders favored CD4+. Pre-infection memory showed some responding clones, and this suggested that cross-reactive memory joined.

TCRdb processed the 5' RACE reads anew with MiXCR; each CDR3 protein has one entry. The data contain about 360,000 distinct CDR3 sequences, about 15% of them singletons. The CDR3 runs to 12 residues. Germline values: CDR1 SQVTM, CDR2 ANQGSEA. Trimming stripped 6 bases from V and 0 bases from J, with 8 bases between. The source of this sequence is a man aged 18 to 30 who had mild COVID-19 (a few samples of this study predate the infection). Cell type and time point are not known. Sequences were obtained from PBMCs or a T cell subset sorted from them (not recorded which). The chain is built from TRBV29-1 and TRBJ1-1; D gene unclear. The CDR3: CSVRPMNTEAFF. The CDR3 DNA sequence: TGCAGCGTCCGACCCATGAACACTGAAGCTTTCTTT.